The 21 T cell receptor beta chains below all came from one sample that was sequenced in a study of blood T cell repertoires in COVID-19. The data were produced by immunoSEQ multiplex PCR, yet TCRdb's version contains in-frame clones alone and is incomplete. The table records around 150,000 clones, around 84% of them present only once. The sample was PBMCs or T cells enriched from blood (not recorded which). These TCRs come from a man aged 35-49 years who had recovered from COVID-19.

The gene calls are TRBV27 and TRBJ2-6, with 8 bases fitting TRBD1. Germline V lookup: CDR1 MNHEY, CDR2 SMNVEV (reference sequence). J gave up 2 bases and V 5 bases, and 8 bases lay outside the gene matches. This CDR3 comprises 17 residues. CDR3 amino acids: CASSPGQGSPGANVLTF. In DNA form, the CDR3 reads TGTGCCAGCAGTCCTGGACAGGGAAGTCCTGGGGCCAACGTCCTGACTTTC. The full variable domain, rest sourced from reference TRBV27 and TRBJ2-6, is EAQVTQNPRYLITVTGKKLTVTCSQNMNHEYMSWYRQDPGLGLRQIYYSMNVEVTDKGDVPEGYKVSRKEKRNFPLILESPSPNQTSLYFCASSPGQGSPGANVLTFGAGSRLTVL.

This sequence joins TRBV4-2 and TRBJ1-5; no reliable D call. The CDR3 has 13 amino acids. Germline-derived CDR1 and CDR2 are LGHNA and YNFKEQ. The V and J ends lost 1 base and 4 bases respectively, with 5 bases between them. This CDR3 reads CASSQGQNQPQHF. Written as DNA, the CDR3 is TGTGCCAGCAGCCAAGGGCAAAATCAGCCCCAGCATTTT.

The gene calls are TRBV5-4 and TRBJ2-1; 7 positions agree with TRBD2. This CDR3 is built from 13 residues. Germline V gene lookup returns CDR1 SGHNT and CDR2 YYREEE (reference sequence). With 4 bases clipped from V and 5 bases from J, the junction kept 3 bases outside the gene matches. CDR3 DNA: TGTGCCAGCAGCCGAGGGACTAACAATGAGCAGTTCTTC. This encodes CASSRGTNNEQFF.

This rearrangement joins TRBV15 to TRBJ1-1; 10 bases match TRBD1. This CDR3 is 12 amino acids long. After removal of 11 bases from V and 4 bases from J, the junction contained 4 bases not matched to a gene. Germline V gene sequence: CDR1 LNHNV, CDR2 YYDKDF (reference sequence). Written as DNA, the CDR3 is TGTGCCGAGGACAGGGGGAGCACTGAAGCTTTCTTT. Residues: CAEDRGSTEAFF.

V and J are TRBV4-2 and TRBJ1-4, with 8 bases fitting TRBD1. The CDR3 is made up of 15 amino acids. CDR1 is LGHNA and CDR2 is YNFKEQ in the germline V gene. The ends lost 4 bases at V and 7 bases at J; junction bases unmatched: 8. CDR3 sequence reads: CASSPNGQGGEKLFF. CDR3 DNA: TGTGCCAGCAGCCCCAACGGACAGGGTGGTGAAAAACTGTTTTTT.

The chain recombines TRBV30 with TRBJ1-1; tentatively, D is TRBD1 (5 bases). The CDR3 length is 17 residues. Trimming removed 4 bases from V and 2 bases from J, with 23 bases in between. Per germline, CDR1 GTSNPN and CDR2 SVGIG (reference sequence). The CDR3 sequence is CAWNSGEGRRGNTEAFF. For the CDR3, the DNA is TGTGCCTGGAATAGTGGGGAGGGAAGAAGGGGAAACACTGAAGCTTTCTTT. Filled out from reference TRBV30 and TRBJ1-1, the complete variable domain reads SQTIHQWPATLVQPVGSPLSLECTVEGTSNPNLYWYRQAAGRGLQLLFYSVGIGQISSEVPQNLSASRPQDRQFILSSKKLLLSDSGFYLCAWNSGEGRRGNTEAFFGQGTRLTVV.

The chain links TRBV7-9 to TRBJ2-2, with D tentatively TRBD2 (6 bases). This CDR3 has 15 residues. Trimming removed 5 bases at V and 4 bases at J, with 14 bases between. Germline V gives CDR1 SEHNR, CDR2 FQNEAQ (reference sequence). The CDR3 loop reads CASSPVAELTGELFF. CDR3 coding DNA: TGTGCCAGCAGCCCCGTAGCGGAGCTCACCGGGGAGCTGTTTTTT.

This rearrangement joins TRBV5-1 to TRBJ2-3; TRBD2 matches at 8 bases. This CDR3 region has 16 residues. Germline trimming cut 0 bases from V and 8 bases from J; bases unmatched to any gene: 11. Germline assignment: CDR1 SGHRS and CDR2 YFSETQ. CDR3 nucleotide sequence: TGCGCCAGCAGCTTGGAGGCCTCGGGGGGGCCACCTACGCAGTATTTT. Its protein is CASSLEASGGPPTQYF.

This clone has only one observation. The genes are TRBV7-9 and TRBJ1-2, with a weak D call TRBD1 (5 bases). This CDR3 has 17 amino acids. Germline CDR1 and CDR2: SEHNR and FQNEAQ (reference sequence). Trimming cost V 2 bases and J 1 base, with 17 bases left between them. The CDR3 nucleotides read TGTGCCAGCAGCTTAAATCTCGGGTTCAGGGTTAACTATGGCTACACCTTC. As protein: CASSLNLGFRVNYGYTF.

The V and J genes are TRBV19 and TRBJ1-6; 9 bases align to TRBD1. The CDR3 is 20 amino acids. CDR1 and CDR2 from the germline V gene are LNHDA and SQIVND (reference sequence). Trimming removed 7 bases from V and 1 base from J; junction bases left unmatched: 17. The CDR3 loop reads CASKVRGQGALKSYNSPLHF. CDR3 DNA sequence: TGTGCCAGTAAAGTGAGGGGACAGGGCGCGCTTAAGTCCTATAATTCACCCCTCCACTTT.

The rearrangement uses TRBV5-1 and TRBJ1-3; D is perhaps TRBD1 (5 bases). This CDR3 has 14 residues. Germline values: CDR1 SGHRS, CDR2 YFSETQ. The V and J ends lost 3 bases and 4 bases respectively, with 11 bases between them. CDR3 coding DNA: TGCGCCAGCAGCTCCCCAGGGCGAGGAAACACCATATATTTT. Protein: CASSSPGRGNTIYF.

This clone was counted a few times. The chain employs TRBV11-1 and TRBJ2-1; 8 bases agree with TRBD1. Germline V lookup: CDR1 SGHAT, CDR2 FQDESV (reference sequence). The CDR3 extends over 15 amino acids. V lost 6 bases to trimming and J lost 3 bases; unmatched junction nucleotides: 7. CDR3 region: CASRSDRGGYNEQFF. The CDR3 nucleotides are TGTGCCAGCAGAAGCGACAGGGGCGGCTACAATGAGCAGTTCTTC.

V and J are TRBV12-3 or TRBV12-4 and TRBJ1-1; D perhaps matches TRBD1 (6 bases). V was trimmed by 8 bases and J by 5 bases, leaving 15 bases between them. The CDR3 extends over 13 amino acids. The CDR3 protein is CASQTGGGTEAFF. The DNA of the CDR3 is TGTGCCAGCCAGACAGGCGGTGGGACTGAAGCTTTCTTT.

The gene calls are TRBV19 and TRBJ1-5; 8 bases are a match to TRBD1. V was pared by 7 bases and J by 4 bases, with 12 bases of the junction left unmatched. CDR3 size: 16 residues. Germline assignment: CDR1 LNHDA and CDR2 SQIVND (reference sequence). The CDR3 sequence: CASNSAQGTGNQPQHF. The DNA of the CDR3 is TGTGCCAGTAATAGTGCTCAAGGGACAGGTAATCAGCCCCAGCATTTT.

The gene calls are TRBV5-6 and TRBJ1-5, with 7 bases lining up with TRBD1. Germline CDR1 SGHDT, CDR2 YYEEEE. V lost 2 bases and J lost 5; bases outside the gene matches: 4. CDR3 length: 14 residues. The CDR3 reads CASSFLQGDQPQHF. The CDR3 bases are TGTGCCAGCAGCTTTCTCCAGGGGGATCAGCCCCAGCATTTT.

This chain uses TRBV19 with TRBJ1-5; weak D call: TRBD1 (6 bases). The germline gives CDR1 LNHDA, CDR2 SQIVND (reference sequence). CDR3 length: 13 amino acids. V lost 10 bases, J lost 3 bases, and 13 bases lay in between. CDR3 sequence (DNA): TGTGCCACTGTAACAGGGTACAATCAGCCCCAGCATTTT. It specifies CATVTGYNQPQHF. Full variable domain (missing parts from reference TRBV19 and TRBJ1-5): DGGITQSPKYLFRKEGQNVTLSCEQNLNHDAMYWYRQDPGQGLRLIYYSQIVNDFQKGDIAEGYSVSREKKESFPLTVTSAQKNPTAFYLCATVTGYNQPQHFGDGTRLSIL.

This chain uses TRBV7-9 with TRBJ2-3; 12 nucleotides align to TRBD1. The germline V gene has CDR1 SEHNR and CDR2 FQNEAQ (reference sequence). The CDR3 runs 16 residues. The V and J ends lost 3 bases and 3 bases, in that order; junction bases with no gene match: 4. The CDR3 nucleotides read TGTGCCAGCAGCTTCGGGACAGGGGGCGGGACAGATACGCAGTATTTT. This codes for CASSFGTGGGTDTQYF.

This clone was counted a few times. The rearrangement links TRBV30 to TRBJ1-3; D call uncertain. Trimming cost V 6 bases and J 2 bases, with 14 bases left between them. CDR3 length: 14 residues. In germline, CDR1 is GTSNPN, CDR2 SVGIG (reference sequence). This chain's CDR3 is CACGRGEAGNTIYF. The CDR3 bases are TGTGCCTGCGGACGCGGGGAGGCTGGAAACACCATATATTTT.

The rearrangement links TRBV6-5 to TRBJ1-2; no clear D gene. The CDR3 consists of 13 residues. The germline V gene encodes CDR1 MNHEY and CDR2 SVGAGI. With 4 bases removed from V and 5 bases from J, the gap between germline ends came to 11 bases. CDR3 DNA: TGTGCCAGCAGTTCCCCGGCGGATTATGGCTACACCTTC. This translates into CASSSPADYGYTF.

This clone came up once. J is TRBJ1-4 and V is TRBV27; 7 bases are shared with TRBD1. V lost 1 base to trimming and J lost 0 bases; unmatched junction nucleotides: 8. The CDR3 extends over 18 amino acids. Germline V gives CDR1 MNHEY, CDR2 SMNVEV (reference sequence). CDR3 amino acids: CASSLFATGPATNEKLFF. CDR3 nucleotides: TGTGCCAGCAGTTTATTCGCGACAGGGCCTGCAACTAATGAAAAACTGTTTTTT. Combining the CDR3 with reference TRBV27 and TRBJ1-4 gives the whole variable domain EAQVTQNPRYLITVTGKKLTVTCSQNMNHEYMSWYRQDPGLGLRQIYYSMNVEVTDKGDVPEGYKVSRKEKRNFPLILESPSPNQTSLYFCASSLFATGPATNEKLFFGSGTQLSVL.

CDR3 amino acids: CASNIAGGPHNEQFF. CDR3 in DNA: TGCGCCAGCAACATAGCGGGGGGGCCACACAATGAGCAGTTCTTC. This sequence joins TRBV5-1 and TRBJ2-1; 11 bases match TRBD2. The CDR3 spans 15 residues. V shed 6 bases, J shed 5 bases, and the junction held 7 bases outside the gene matches. Looked up from germline, CDR1 is SGHRS and CDR2 is YFSETQ.